These 18 T cell receptor beta chains came from one sample sequenced in a study of T cells in Graves' hyperthyroidism and ophthalmopathy. There were TCR beta CDR3 regions amplified from RNA transcripts. First-round RT-PCR with HTBI primers amplified the TCR CDR3 region. TCRdb independently ran MiXCR on the multiplex PCR reads; one entry per CDR3 protein. The sample holds almost 50,000 distinct CDR3 sequences, roughly 56% seen once. Sequences were obtained from peripheral blood or thyroid tissue (not recorded which). The receptors derive from a man younger than 35 with Graves' hyperthyroidism.

This clonotype was seen repeatedly, ten times or more. This chain joins TRBV29-1 and TRBJ1-1; possible D gene TRBD1, 6 bases. V lost 8 bases to trimming and J lost 7 bases, with 23 bases between them. Looked up from germline, CDR1 is SQVTM and CDR2 is ANQGSEA. There are 14 residues in the CDR3. DNA for the CDR3: TGCAGCTCAAAACAGGGTTCGCCGGATATTGAAGCTTTCTTT. Translated: CSSKQGSPDIEAFF.

This clonotype was seen only once. The chain is built from TRBV7-2 and TRBJ1-4; no clear D. Per the germline V gene, CDR1 is SGHTA and CDR2 is FQGNSA. V was cut by 6 bases and J by 7 bases, with 15 bases left in between. This CDR3 is 14 amino acids long. This chain's CDR3 is CASSTRGGFEKLFF. CDR3 nucleotide sequence: TGTGCCAGCAGTACCCGGGGAGGGTTTGAAAAACTGTTTTTT.

This clonotype is labeled medium-sized. CDR3 coding DNA: TGTGCCAGCAGTGAGGTCAGCAATCAGCCCCAGCATTTT. Translation gives CASSEVSNQPQHF. V is TRBV2 and J is TRBJ1-5; D gene ambiguous. V shed 3 bases and J shed 1 base, with 4 bases lying between them. CDR1 is SNHLY, CDR2 FYNNEI, per germline. The CDR3 is made up of 13 amino acids.

This clonotype was seen a handful of times. The CDR3 sequence: CASSPYRGQETQYF. As DNA, the CDR3 is TGTGCCAGCAGCCCGTACAGGGGACAAGAGACCCAGTACTTC. The chain combines TRBV6-1 with TRBJ2-5, with 7 bases lining up with TRBD1. The V and J ends lost 6 bases and 2 bases, in that order; junction bases with no gene match: 6. This CDR3 region has 14 residues. The germline V gene encodes CDR1 MNHNS and CDR2 SASEGT.

The CDR3 nucleotides are TGTGCCAGTAGTATCTGGACCCACGGAAATCAGCCCCAGCATTTT. Amino acid sequence: CASSIWTHGNQPQHF. J is TRBJ1-5 and V is TRBV19; D is uncertain. The CDR3 totals 15 residues. Trimming pared 3 bases from V and 4 bases from J, leaving 13 bases between. Germline-derived CDR1 and CDR2 are LNHDA and SQIVND (reference sequence).

The rearrangement joins TRBV24-1 to TRBJ1-1; D is ambiguous. The germline CDR1 and CDR2 sequences are KGHDR and SFDVKD. Trimming pared 1 base from V and 9 bases from J, leaving 8 bases between. CDR3 length: 12 residues. CDR3 DNA sequence: TGTGCCACCAGTGATTTTGGGGTGCAAGCTTTCTTT. Its translation: CATSDFGVQAFF.

This rearrangement joins TRBV24-1 to TRBJ1-1; 7 bases match TRBD1. Germline V CDR1 and CDR2: KGHDR, SFDVKD. The CDR3 sequence is 13 residues long. V lost 9 bases to trimming and J lost 5 bases; unmatched junction nucleotides: 8. CDR3 DNA: TGTGCCACCTTGGACAGGTCTGGAACTGAAGCTTTCTTT. Protein product: CATLDRSGTEAFF.

This clonotype was found once. The rearrangement uses TRBV10-3 and TRBJ2-6; D remains unclear. The V gene lost 10 bases and the J gene lost 4 bases, with 11 bases spanning the gap. This CDR3 comprises 13 residues. Germline CDR1 is ENHRY and CDR2 is SYGVKD. DNA for the CDR3: TGTGCCACCAAAAACGGAGGGGCCAACGTCCTGACTTTC. Protein product: CATKNGGANVLTF.

This clonotype appeared a single time. This rearrangement joins TRBV7-6 to TRBJ1-1; 9 positions match TRBD1. V shed 2 bases and J 4 bases; nucleotides not matched to a gene: 11. Germline V gene lookup returns CDR1 SGHVS and CDR2 FNYEAQ. This CDR3 is 17 amino acids long. CDR3 DNA: TGTGCCAGCAGCTTAAGGGAGACAGGGGGTTTAGGCACTGAAGCTTTCTTT. Translated: CASSLRETGGLGTEAFF.

J is TRBJ2-7 and V is TRBV11-2; TRBD2 matches at 12 bases. The CDR3 extends over 16 amino acids. Per the germline V gene, CDR1 is SGHAT and CDR2 is FQNNGV. With V trimmed by 5 bases and J by 5 bases, 10 bases remained unmatched. CDR3 DNA sequence: TGTGCCAGCAGCGGTCGACTAGCGGGAGTAGGTAACGAGCAGTACTTC. This translates into CASSGRLAGVGNEQYF.

V is TRBV29-1 and J is TRBJ1-2, with D possibly being TRBD1 (6 bases). The CDR3 runs 12 residues. CDR1 SQVTM and CDR2 ANQGSEA come from the germline V gene. V was shortened by 4 bases and J by 4 bases, with 10 bases between the two germline ends. The CDR3 reads CSVGTDLYGYTF. DNA of the CDR3: TGCAGCGTTGGGACAGACCTCTATGGCTACACCTTC.

The table lists this clonotype with many counts. The gene calls are TRBV5-1 and TRBJ1-5, with TRBD1 identical over 8 bases. The CDR3 consists of 13 residues. The germline CDR1 and CDR2 sequences are SGHRS and YFSETQ. V dropped 4 bases and J dropped 7; count of bases not matched to a gene: 4. The CDR3 protein is CASSLDRDQPQHF. As DNA, the CDR3 is TGCGCCAGCAGCCTGGACAGGGACCAGCCCCAGCATTTT.

The rearrangement uses TRBV20-1 and TRBJ2-3; either TRBD1 or TRBD2 may supply D (6 bases each). The CDR3 has 11 amino acids. Deletions cut 5 bases from V and 6 bases from J, with 9 bases between. In germline, CDR1 is DFQATT, CDR2 SNEGSKA (reference sequence). CDR3 coding DNA: TGCAGTGCTGGGGGGCCGGATACGCAGTATTTT. This gives the protein CSAGGPDTQYF.

This clonotype was picked up a small number of times. This may stem from a read error, because a much larger clone lies one nucleotide away. This CDR3 fails to terminate in the conserved phenylalanine or tryptophan, so it likely reflects a read error. The rearrangement uses TRBV28 and TRBJ1-2; D unclear. CDR1 MDHEN and CDR2 SYDVKM come from the germline V gene. Trimming took off 5 bases at V and 4 bases at J, with 17 bases between the two ends. The CDR3 totals 15 residues. The CDR3 bases are TGTGCCAGCAGTGAAGCACCAGACACATTCTATGGCTACACCTCC. Translating gives CASSEAPDTFYGYTS.

This clonotype has a count of ten or more. V gene TRBV28 combines with J gene TRBJ2-5; 12 bases align to TRBD1. The CDR3 covers 15 residues. V was clipped by 5 bases and J by 5 bases; unmatched bases: 6. CDR1 and CDR2 (germline): MDHEN, SYDVKM. As DNA, the CDR3 is TGTGCCAGCAGTGTCGGGACAGGGGGCCGGGAGACCCAGTACTTC. Translation: CASSVGTGGRETQYF.

This clonotype was found many times. The CDR3 nucleotides read TGTGCCAGCAGTTCCCCAGGGGATGAGCAGTACTTC. It specifies CASSSPGDEQYF. This sequence joins TRBV28 and TRBJ2-7; D is possibly TRBD1 (6 bases). CDR3 length: 12 amino acids. Looked up from germline, CDR1 is MDHEN and CDR2 is SYDVKM. The V end lost 4 bases, the J end lost 7 bases, and 11 bases lay between the germline ends. The whole variable domain, filled in from reference TRBV28 and TRBJ2-7, reads DVKVTQSSRYLVKRTGEKVFLECVQDMDHENMFWYRQDPGLGLRLIYFSYDVKMKEKGDIPEGYSVSREKKERFSLILESASTNQTSMYLCASSSPGDEQYFGPGTRLTVT.

In its sample, this clonotype was seen once. Lacking the conserved final phenylalanine or tryptophan, this CDR3 likely reflects a read error. The genes are TRBV7-9 and TRBJ2-2; 7 nucleotides match TRBD2. This CDR3 has 16 residues. Germline V gene lookup returns CDR1 SEHNR and CDR2 FQNEAQ (reference sequence). The CDR3 region has the DNA TGTGCCAGCAGCTTTCTCGGGACTAAGAACACCGGCGAGCTGTTTCTT. It encodes CASSFLGTKNTGELFL.

A word on this clonotype: Mismatch with germline at one junction end may stem from a read error. This sequence joins TRBV10-3 and TRBJ2-5, with 14 positions matching TRBD2. The CDR3 totals 16 residues. Germline V gene lookup returns CDR1 ENHRY and CDR2 SYGVKD. The CDR3 loop is CAISEEGLAGVETRYF. The CDR3 nucleotides read TGTGCCATCAGTGAGGAGGGACTAGCGGGAGTTGAGACCCGGTACTTC.